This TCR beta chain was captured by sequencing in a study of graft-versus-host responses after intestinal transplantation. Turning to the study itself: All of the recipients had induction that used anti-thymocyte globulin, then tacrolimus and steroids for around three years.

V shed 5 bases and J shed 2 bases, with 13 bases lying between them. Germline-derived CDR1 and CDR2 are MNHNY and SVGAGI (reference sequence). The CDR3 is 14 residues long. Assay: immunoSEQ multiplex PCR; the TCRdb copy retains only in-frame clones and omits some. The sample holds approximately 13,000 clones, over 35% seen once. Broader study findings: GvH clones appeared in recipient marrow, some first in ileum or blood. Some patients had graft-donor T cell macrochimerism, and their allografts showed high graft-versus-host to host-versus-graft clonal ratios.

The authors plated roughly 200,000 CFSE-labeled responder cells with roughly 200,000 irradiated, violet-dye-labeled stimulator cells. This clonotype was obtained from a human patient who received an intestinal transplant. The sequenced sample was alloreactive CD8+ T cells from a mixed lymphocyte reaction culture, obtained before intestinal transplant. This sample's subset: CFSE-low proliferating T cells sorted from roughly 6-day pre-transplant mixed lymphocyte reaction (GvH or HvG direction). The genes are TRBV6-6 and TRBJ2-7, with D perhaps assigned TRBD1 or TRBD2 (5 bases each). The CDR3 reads CASSIRDLTYEQYF. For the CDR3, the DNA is TGTGCCAGCAGTATCCGGGACCTTACCTACGAGCAGTACTTC.